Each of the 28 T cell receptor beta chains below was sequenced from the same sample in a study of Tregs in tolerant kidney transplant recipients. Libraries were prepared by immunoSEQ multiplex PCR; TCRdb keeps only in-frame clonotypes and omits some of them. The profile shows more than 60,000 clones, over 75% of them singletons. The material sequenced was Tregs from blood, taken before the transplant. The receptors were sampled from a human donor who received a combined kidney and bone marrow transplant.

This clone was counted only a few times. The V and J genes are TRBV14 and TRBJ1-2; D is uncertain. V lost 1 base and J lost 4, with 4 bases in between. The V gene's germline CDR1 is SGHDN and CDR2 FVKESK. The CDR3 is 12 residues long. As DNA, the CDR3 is TGTGCCAGCAGCCAAGCAGTCTATGGCTACACCTTC. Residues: CASSQAVYGYTF.

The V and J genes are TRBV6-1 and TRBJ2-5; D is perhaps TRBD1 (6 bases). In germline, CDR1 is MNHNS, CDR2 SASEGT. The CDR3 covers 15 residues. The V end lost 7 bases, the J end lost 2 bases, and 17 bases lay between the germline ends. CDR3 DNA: TGTGCCAGCATAGGGGGTCAGTTGGGGCAAGAGACCCAGTACTTC. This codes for CASIGGQLGQETQYF.

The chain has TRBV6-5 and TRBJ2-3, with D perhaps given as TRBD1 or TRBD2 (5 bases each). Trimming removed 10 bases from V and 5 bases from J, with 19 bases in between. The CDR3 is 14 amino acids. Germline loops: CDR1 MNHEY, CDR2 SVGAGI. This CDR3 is CATRPTPGQDTQYF. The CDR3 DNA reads TGTGCCACCAGACCGACCCCGGGGCAAGATACGCAGTATTTT.

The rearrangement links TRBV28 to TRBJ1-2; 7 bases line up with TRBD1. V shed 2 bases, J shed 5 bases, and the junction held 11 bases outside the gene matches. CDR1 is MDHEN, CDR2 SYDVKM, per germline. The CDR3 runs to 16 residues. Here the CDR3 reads CASSLRAGRGKYGYTF. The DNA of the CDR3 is TGTGCCAGCAGTTTAAGAGCCGGCAGGGGGAAGTATGGCTACACCTTC.

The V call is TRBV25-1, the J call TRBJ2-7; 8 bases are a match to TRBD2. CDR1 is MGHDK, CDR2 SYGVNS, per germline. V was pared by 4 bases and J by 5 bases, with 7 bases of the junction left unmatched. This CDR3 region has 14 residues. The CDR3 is CASSVSGIKDEQYF. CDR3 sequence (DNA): TGTGCCAGCAGTGTTAGCGGGATTAAGGACGAGCAGTACTTC.

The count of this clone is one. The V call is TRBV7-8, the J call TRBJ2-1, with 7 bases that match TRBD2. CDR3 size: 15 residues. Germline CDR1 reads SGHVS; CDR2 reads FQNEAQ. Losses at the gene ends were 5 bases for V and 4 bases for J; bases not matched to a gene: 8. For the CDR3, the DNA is TGTGCCAGCAGCCCGATGCCGGGGGGTTACAATGAGCAGTTCTTC. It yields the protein CASSPMPGGYNEQFF.

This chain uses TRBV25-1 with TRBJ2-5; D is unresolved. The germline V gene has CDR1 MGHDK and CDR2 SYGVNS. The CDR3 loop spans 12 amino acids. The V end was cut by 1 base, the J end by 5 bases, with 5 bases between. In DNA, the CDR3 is TGTGCCAGCAGTGAATTCGGGGAGACCCAGTACTTC. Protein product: CASSEFGETQYF.

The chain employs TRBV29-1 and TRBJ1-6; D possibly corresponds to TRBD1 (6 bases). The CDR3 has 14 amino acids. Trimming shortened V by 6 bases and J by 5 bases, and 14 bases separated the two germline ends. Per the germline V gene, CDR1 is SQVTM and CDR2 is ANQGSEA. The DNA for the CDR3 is TGCAGCGTGGGGGGGGGCGCGGATAATTCACCCCTCCACTTT. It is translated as CSVGGGADNSPLHF.

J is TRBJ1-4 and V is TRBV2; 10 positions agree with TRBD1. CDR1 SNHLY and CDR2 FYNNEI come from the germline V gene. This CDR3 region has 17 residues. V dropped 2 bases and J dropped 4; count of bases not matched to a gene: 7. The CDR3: CASSESGTGVNNEKLFF. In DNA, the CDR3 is TGTGCCAGCAGTGAAAGCGGGACAGGGGTTAATAATGAAAAACTGTTTTTT.

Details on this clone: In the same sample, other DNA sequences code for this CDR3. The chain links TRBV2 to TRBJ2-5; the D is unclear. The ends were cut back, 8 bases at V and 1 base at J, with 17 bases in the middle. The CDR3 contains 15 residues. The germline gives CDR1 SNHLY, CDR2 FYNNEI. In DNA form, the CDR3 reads TGTGCCAGCTCTCGGGCCCTCTCAGCCCAAGAGACCCAGTACTTC. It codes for CASSRALSAQETQYF.

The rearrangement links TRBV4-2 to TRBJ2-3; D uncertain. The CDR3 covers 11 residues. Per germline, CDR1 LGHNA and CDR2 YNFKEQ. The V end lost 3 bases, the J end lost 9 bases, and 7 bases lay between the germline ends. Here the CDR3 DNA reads TGTGCCAGCAGCCATGGTAGCACGCAGTATTTT. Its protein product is CASSHGSTQYF.

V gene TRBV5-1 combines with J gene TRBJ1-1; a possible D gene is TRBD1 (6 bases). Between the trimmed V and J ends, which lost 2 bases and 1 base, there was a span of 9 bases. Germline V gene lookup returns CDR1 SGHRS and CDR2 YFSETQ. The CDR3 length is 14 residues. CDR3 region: CASSLQGGNTEAFF. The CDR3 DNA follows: TGCGCCAGCAGCTTACAGGGAGGGAACACTGAAGCTTTCTTT.

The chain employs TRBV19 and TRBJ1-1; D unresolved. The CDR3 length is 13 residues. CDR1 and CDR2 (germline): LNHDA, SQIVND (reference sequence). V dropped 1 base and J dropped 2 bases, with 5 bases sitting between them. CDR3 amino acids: CASSIATNTEAFF. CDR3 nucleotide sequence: TGTGCCAGTAGTATAGCAACCAACACTGAAGCTTTCTTT. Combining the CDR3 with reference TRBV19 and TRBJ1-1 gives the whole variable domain DGGITQSPKYLFRKEGQNVTLSCEQNLNHDAMYWYRQDPGQGLRLIYYSQIVNDFQKGDIAEGYSVSREKKESFPLTVTSAQKNPTAFYLCASSIATNTEAFFGQGTRLTVV.

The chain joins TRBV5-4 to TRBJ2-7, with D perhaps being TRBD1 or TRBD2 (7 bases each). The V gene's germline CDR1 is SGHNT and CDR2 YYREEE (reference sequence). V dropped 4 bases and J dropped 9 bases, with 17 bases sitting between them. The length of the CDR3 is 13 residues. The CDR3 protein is CASSQPGGVGQYF. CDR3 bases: TGTGCCAGCAGCCAACCAGGGGGGGTAGGGCAGTACTTC.

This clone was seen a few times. The CDR3 loop is CASSLDRDQPQHF. The CDR3 coding sequence is TGTGCCAGCAGCTTGGACAGGGATCAGCCCCAGCATTTT. This rearrangement joins TRBV7-2 to TRBJ1-5, with 8 bases identical to TRBD1. The CDR3 sequence is 13 residues long. Losses at the gene ends were 3 bases for V and 5 bases for J; bases not matched to a gene: 0. Germline V gives CDR1 SGHTA, CDR2 FQGNSA.

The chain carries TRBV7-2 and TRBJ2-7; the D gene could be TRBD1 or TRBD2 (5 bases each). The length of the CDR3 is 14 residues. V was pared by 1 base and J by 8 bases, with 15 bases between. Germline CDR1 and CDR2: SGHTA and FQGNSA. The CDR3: CASSLGMAGSKQYF. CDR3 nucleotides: TGTGCCAGCAGCTTAGGAATGGCAGGGAGTAAGCAGTACTTC.

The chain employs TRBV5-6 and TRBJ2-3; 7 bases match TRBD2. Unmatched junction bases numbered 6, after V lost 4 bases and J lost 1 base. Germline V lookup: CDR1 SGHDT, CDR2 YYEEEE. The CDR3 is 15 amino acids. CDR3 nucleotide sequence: TGTGCCAGCAGCCTCCCCCGGGGGGGCACAGATACGCAGTATTTT. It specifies CASSLPRGGTDTQYF. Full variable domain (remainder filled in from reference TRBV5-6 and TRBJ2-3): DAGVTQSPTHLIKTRGQQVTLRCSPKSGHDTVSWYQQALGQGPQFIFQYYEEEERQRGNFPDRFSGHQFPNYSSELNVNALLLGDSALYLCASSLPRGGTDTQYFGPGTRLTVL.

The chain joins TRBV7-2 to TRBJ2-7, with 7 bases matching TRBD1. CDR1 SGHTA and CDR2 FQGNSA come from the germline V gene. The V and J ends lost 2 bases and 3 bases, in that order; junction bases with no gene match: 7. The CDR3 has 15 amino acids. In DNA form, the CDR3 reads TGTGCCAGCAGCTTACAACAGGGGCTCTTCTACGAGCAGTACTTC. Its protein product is CASSLQQGLFYEQYF. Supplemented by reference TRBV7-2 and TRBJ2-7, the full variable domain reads GAGVSQSPSNKVTEKGKDVELRCDPISGHTALYWYRQSLGQGLEFLIYFQGNSAPDKSGLPSDRFSAERTGGSVSTLTIQRTQQEDSAVYLCASSLQQGLFYEQYFGPGTRLTVT.

CDR3 amino acids: CASSSGTSGSTDTQYF. CDR3 sequence (DNA): TGCGCCAGCAGCTCAGGGACTAGCGGGAGCACAGATACGCAGTATTTT. This chain links TRBV5-1 with TRBJ2-3, with 12 bases lining up with TRBD2. The CDR3 has 16 residues. The V segment lost 3 bases and the J segment 0 bases; nucleotides outside the gene matches: 2. Germline values: CDR1 SGHRS, CDR2 YFSETQ.

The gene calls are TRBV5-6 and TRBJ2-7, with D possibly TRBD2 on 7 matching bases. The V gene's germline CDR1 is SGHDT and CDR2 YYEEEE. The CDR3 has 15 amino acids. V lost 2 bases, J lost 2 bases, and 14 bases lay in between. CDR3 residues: CASSFLGGRTYEQYF. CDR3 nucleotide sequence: TGTGCCAGCAGCTTCCTGGGGGGGCGTACCTACGAGCAGTACTTC.

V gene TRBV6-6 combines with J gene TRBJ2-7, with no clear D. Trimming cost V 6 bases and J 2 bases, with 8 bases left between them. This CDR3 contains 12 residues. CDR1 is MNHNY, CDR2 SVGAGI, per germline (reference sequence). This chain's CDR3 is CASSPAPYEQYF. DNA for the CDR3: TGTGCCAGCAGCCCCGCCCCCTACGAGCAGTACTTC.

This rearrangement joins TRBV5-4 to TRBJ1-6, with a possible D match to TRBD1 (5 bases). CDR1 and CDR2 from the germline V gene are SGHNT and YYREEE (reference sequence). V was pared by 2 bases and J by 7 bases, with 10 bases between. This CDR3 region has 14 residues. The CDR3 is CASSFRGSNSPLHF. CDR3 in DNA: TGTGCCAGCAGCTTCCGGGGCTCCAATTCACCCCTCCACTTT.

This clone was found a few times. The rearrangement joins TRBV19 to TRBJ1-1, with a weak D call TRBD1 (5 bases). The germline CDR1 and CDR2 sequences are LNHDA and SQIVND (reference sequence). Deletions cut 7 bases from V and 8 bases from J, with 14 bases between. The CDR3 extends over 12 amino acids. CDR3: CASTNRGAEAFF. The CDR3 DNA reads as TGTGCCAGTACCAACCGAGGGGCGGAAGCTTTCTTT.

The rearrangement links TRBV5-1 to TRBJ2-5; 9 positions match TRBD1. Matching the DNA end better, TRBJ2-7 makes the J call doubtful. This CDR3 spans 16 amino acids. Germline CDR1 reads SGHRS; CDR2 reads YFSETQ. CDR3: CASSVRPGQGSYEQYF. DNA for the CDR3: TGCGCCAGCAGCGTCAGGCCGGGACAGGGCTCCTACGAGCAGTACTTC.

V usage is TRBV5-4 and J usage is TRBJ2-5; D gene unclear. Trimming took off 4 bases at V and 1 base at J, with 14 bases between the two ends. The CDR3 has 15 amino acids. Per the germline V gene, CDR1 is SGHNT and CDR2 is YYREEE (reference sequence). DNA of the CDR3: TGTGCCAGCAGCCCCGCCAGAAAGATCCAAGAGACCCAGTACTTC. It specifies CASSPARKIQETQYF.

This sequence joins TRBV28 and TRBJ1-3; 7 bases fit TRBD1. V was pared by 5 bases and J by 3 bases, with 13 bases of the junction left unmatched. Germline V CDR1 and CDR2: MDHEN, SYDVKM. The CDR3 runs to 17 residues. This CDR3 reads CASSPLARGIFGNTIYF. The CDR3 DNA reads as TGTGCCAGCAGTCCCTTGGCCAGGGGGATCTTTGGAAACACCATATATTTT.

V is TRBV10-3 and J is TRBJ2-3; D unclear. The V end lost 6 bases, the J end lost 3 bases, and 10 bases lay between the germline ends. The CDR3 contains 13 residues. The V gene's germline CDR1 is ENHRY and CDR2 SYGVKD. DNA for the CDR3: TGTGCCATCAGAGGGCAGCAGACAGATACGCAGTATTTT. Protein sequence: CAIRGQQTDTQYF.

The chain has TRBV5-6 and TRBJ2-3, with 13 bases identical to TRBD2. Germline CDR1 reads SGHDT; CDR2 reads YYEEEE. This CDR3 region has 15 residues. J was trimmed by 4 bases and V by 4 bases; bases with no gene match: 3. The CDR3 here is CASSLGLAGPDTQYF. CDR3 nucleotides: TGTGCCAGCAGCCTGGGACTAGCGGGACCAGATACGCAGTATTTT.